The following is a TCR beta chain sequence with its context. What it binds is unknown. These data are taken from a study of T cell responses to AZD1222 COVID-19 vaccine. Findings and caveats of the study: Receipt of two AZD1222 doses was followed by a rise in Spike-specific TCR breadth and depth. Researchers took repertoire samples only after the peak T cell response had come. Recipients of AZD1222 seropositive at baseline numbered only five or six.

CDR1 and CDR2 from the germline V gene are LGHNA and YSLEER. Trimming removed 1 base at V and 1 base at J, with 16 bases between. The CDR3 is made up of 17 amino acids. Using immunoSEQ multiplex PCR, the repertoire was profiled, and TCRdb retains in-frame clones only, with some absent. The table shows approximately 160,000 clones, with 88% occurring only once. The chain links TRBV4-3 to TRBJ1-1, with D maybe TRBD1 (5 bases). The sample was peripheral blood, taken on day 0 of MenACWY control vaccination. The clonotype comes from an adult in good health. The CDR3 DNA reads TGCGCCAGCAGCCAAGTCGGGGGAAACCGGGAGAACACTGAAGCTTTCTTT. It encodes CASSQVGGNRENTEAFF.